The text below deals with one T cell receptor (beta chain). In the study's own analysis: Amplification of reference gene primers provided the estimated nucleated cell counts. TCRdb keeps only in-frame clones here, not all; method: immunoSEQ multiplex PCR. V and J calls and clone size are copied from that table; D and trimming were computed from the DNA. This table holds about 240,000 clones, over 75% found once. This record belongs to a study of blood T cell repertoires in COVID-19. Across the study: The United States, Italy and Spain supplied acute and convalescent COVID-19 samples.

The germline V gene has CDR1 SGHRS and CDR2 YFSETQ. V was trimmed by 5 bases and J by 0 bases, leaving 12 bases between them. The CDR3 loop spans 14 amino acids. The clonotype originates from a man aged 50 to 60 with COVID-19, enrolled during active disease. The rearrangement joins TRBV5-1 to TRBJ2-7, with D possibly TRBD1 on 5 matching bases. The sequencing sample was made of peripheral blood. The CDR3 sequence is CASSRGALSYEQYF. The CDR3 DNA is TGCGCCAGCAGTCGTGGGGCGCTCTCCTACGAGCAGTACTTC.